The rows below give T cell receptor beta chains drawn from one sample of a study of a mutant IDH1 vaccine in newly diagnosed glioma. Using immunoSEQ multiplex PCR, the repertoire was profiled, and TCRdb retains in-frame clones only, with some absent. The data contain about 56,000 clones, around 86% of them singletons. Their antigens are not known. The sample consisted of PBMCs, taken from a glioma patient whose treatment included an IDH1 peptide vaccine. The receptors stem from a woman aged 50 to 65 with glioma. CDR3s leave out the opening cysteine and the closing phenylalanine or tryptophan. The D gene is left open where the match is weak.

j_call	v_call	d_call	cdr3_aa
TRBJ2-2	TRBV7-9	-	ASSLESRAPVGELF
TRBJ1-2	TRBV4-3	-	ASSQDPGSWGYT
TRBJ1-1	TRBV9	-	ASSSGTEAF
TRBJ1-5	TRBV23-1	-	ASSHLRRNQPQH
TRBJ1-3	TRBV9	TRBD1	ASSVEAGGTSGNTIY
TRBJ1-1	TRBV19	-	ASRGTDSGAF
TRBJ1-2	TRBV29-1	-	SVGRDYGYT
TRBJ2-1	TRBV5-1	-	ASSLSGSRVYNEQF
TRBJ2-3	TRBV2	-	ASRSTGTDTQY
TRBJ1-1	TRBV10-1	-	ARTGKGGLNTEAF
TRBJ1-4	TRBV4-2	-	ASSQDFNLWEGVNEKLF
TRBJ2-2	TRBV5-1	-	ASRRNTGELF
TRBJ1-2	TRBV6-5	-	ASSKIGNYGYT
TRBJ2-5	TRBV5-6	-	ASSSLGLIQETQY
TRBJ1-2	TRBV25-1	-	ASSEVGRGDYGYT
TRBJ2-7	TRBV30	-	AWSGWESVQY
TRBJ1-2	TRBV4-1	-	ASSQDHPGDYGYT
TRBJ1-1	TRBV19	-	ASRTLNTEAF
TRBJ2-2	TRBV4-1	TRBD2	ASSQGRGGPGELF
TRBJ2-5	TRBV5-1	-	ASSLGRGVKETQY
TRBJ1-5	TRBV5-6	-	ASSSSGRGQPQH
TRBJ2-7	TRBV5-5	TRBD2	ASSFSGGASYEQY
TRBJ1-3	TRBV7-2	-	ASSLEYSGNTIY
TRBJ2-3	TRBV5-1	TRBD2	ASSQLAENTDTQY
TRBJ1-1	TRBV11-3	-	ASSSASGTEAF
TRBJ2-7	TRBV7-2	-	ASSFGQGGYEQY
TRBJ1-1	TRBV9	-	ASSVGPEPTEAF
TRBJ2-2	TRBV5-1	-	ASSQSEGAGTGELF
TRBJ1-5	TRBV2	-	ASSRDSPDQPQH
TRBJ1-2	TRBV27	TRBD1	ASSLRGQAGYGYT
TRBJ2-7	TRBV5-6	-	ASSKVEGEQY
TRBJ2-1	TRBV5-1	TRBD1	ASTKSTGGGEQF
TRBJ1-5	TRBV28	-	ASTDGGNQPQH
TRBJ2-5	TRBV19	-	ASSIGAGETQY
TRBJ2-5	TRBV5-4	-	ASSPGGREETQY
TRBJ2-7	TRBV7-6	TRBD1	ASSSRDRVLY
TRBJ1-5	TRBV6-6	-	ASSDSLGQPQH
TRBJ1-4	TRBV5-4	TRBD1	ASSGNRDRNEKLF
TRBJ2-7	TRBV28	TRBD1	ASSTGTVFSYEQY
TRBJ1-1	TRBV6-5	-	ASSETLSNTEAF
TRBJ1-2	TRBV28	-	ASSLARPNYGYT
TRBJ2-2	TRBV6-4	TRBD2	ASSDTSGDTGELF
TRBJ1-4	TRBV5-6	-	ASSLDRVPEKLF
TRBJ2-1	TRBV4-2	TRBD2	ASSQDQVGGGYNEQF
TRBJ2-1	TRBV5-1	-	ASSLDRDNEQF
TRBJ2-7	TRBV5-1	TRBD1	ASSLVGDRKGYEQY
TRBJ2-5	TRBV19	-	ASRSSRRPLETQY
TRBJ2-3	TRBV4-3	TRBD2	ASSQDRTSGGTDTQY
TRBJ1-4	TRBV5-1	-	ASSLGQANEKLF
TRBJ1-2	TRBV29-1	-	SSSKGGYNGYT
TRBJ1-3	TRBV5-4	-	ASSFFMGGSGNTIY
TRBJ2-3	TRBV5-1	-	ASSTPSTDTQY